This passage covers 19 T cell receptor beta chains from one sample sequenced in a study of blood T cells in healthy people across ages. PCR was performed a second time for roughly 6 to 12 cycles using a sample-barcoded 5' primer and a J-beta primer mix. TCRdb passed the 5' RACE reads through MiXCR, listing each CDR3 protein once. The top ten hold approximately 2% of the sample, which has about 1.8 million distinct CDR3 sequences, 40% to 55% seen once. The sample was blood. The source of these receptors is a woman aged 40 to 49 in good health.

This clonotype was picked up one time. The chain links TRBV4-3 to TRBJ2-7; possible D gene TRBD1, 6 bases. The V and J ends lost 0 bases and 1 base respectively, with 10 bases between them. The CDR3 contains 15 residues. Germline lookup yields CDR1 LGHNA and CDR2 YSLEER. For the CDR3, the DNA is TGCGCCAGCAGCCAAGACAGGGGTCTTTCCTACGAGCAGTACTTC. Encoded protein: CASSQDRGLSYEQYF.

Here the CDR3 reads CASSPAGNEQYF. CDR3 sequence (DNA): TGCGCCAGCAGTCCGGCAGGGAACGAGCAGTACTTC. This rearrangement joins TRBV5-1 to TRBJ2-5, with D possibly TRBD1 on 5 matching bases. The end of the DNA aligns better with TRBJ2-7, so the J call may be wrong. This CDR3 contains 12 residues. Germline V gene lookup returns CDR1 SGHRS and CDR2 YFSETQ.

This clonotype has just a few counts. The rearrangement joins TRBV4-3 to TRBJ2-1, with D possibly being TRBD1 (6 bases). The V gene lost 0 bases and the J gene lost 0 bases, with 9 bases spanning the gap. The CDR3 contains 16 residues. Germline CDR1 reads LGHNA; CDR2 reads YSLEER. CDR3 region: CASSQDQGTSYNEQFF. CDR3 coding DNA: TGCGCCAGCAGCCAAGATCAGGGGACCTCCTACAATGAGCAGTTCTTC.

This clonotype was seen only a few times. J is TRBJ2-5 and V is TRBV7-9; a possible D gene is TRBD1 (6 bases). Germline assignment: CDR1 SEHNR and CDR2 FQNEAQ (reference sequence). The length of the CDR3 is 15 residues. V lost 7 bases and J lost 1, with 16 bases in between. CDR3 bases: TGTGCCAGCAACAGACAGGTGCCCTTCCAAGAGACCCAGTACTTC. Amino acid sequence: CASNRQVPFQETQYF.

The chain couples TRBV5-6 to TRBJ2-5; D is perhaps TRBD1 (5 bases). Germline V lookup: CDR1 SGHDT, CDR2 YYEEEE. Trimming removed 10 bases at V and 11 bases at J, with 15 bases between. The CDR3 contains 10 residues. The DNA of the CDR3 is TGTGCCCCAGGGTTCCACGGGCAGTACTTC. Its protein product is CAPGFHGQYF.

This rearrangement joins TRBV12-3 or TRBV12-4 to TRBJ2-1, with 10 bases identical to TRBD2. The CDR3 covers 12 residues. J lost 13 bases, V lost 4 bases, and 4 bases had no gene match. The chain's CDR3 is CASSSLAGDQFF. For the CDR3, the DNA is TGTGCCAGCAGTTCTCTAGCGGGGGACCAGTTCTTC.

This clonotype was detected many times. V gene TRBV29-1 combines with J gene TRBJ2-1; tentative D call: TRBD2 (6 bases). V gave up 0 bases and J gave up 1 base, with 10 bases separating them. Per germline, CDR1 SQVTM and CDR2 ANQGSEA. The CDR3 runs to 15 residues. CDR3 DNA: TGCAGCGTTGAAGATCCGGGGGAATCCTACAATGAGCAGTTCTTC. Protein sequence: CSVEDPGESYNEQFF.

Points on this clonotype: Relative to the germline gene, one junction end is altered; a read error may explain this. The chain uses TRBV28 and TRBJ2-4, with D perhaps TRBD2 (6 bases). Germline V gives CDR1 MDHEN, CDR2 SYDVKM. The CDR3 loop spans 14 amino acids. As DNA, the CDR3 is TGTGCCAGCCACACCCCACTAGCCGAAAACATTCAGTACTTC. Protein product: CASHTPLAENIQYF. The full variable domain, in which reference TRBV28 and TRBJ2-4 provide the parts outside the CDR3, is DVKVTQSSRYLVKRTGEKVFLECVQDMDHENMFWYRQDPGLGLRLIYFSYDVKMKEKGDIPEGYSVSREKKERFSLILESASTNQTSMYLCASHTPLAENIQYFGAGTRLSVL.

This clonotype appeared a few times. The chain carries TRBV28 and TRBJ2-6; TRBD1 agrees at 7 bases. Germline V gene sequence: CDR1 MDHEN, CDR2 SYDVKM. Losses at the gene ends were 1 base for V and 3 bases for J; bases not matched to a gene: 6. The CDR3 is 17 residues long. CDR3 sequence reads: CASSLLKGADGANVLTF. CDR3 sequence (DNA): TGTGCCAGCAGTTTATTGAAGGGGGCGGATGGGGCCAACGTCCTGACTTTC.

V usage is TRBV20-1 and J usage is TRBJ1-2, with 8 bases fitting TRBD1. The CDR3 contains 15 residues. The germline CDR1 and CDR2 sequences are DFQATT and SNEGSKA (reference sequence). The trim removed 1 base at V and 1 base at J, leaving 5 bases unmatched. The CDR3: CSARGTGRNNYGYTF. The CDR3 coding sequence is TGCAGTGCTAGAGGGACAGGGAGGAATAACTATGGCTACACCTTC.

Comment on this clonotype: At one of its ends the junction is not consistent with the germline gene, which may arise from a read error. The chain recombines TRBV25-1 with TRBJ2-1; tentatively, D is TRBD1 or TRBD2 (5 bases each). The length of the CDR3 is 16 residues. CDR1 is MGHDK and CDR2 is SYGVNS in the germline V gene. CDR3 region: CASSEYDYRSSNEQFF. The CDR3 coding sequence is TGTGCCAGCAGTGAATATGACTACAGGTCCTCCAATGAGCAGTTCTTC. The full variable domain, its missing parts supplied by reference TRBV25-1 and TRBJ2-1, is EADIYQTPRYLVIGTGKKITLECSQTMGHDKMYWYQQDPGMELHLIHYSYGVNSTEKGDLSSESTVSRIRTEHFPLTLESARPSHTSQYLCASSEYDYRSSNEQFFGPGTRLTVL.

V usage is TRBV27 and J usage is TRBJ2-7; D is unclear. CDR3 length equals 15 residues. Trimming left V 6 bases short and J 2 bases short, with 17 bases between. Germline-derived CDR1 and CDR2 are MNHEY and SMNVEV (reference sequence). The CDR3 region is CASRPNSWNPYEQYF. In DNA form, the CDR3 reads TGTGCCAGCAGGCCAAACAGCTGGAACCCCTACGAGCAGTACTTC.

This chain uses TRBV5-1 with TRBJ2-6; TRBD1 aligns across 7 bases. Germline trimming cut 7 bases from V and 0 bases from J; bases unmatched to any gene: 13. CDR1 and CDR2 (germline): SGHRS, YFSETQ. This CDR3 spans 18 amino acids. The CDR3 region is CASGWRGQATSGANVLTF. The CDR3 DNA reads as TGCGCCAGCGGCTGGAGAGGACAGGCCACCTCTGGGGCCAACGTCCTGACTTTC.

CDR3 in DNA: TGTGCCAGCAGTTCCCCGGACAGGGTATGGGGCTACACCTTC. This translates into CASSSPDRVWGYTF. The chain links TRBV28 to TRBJ1-2, with TRBD1 matching 8 bases. Germline lookup yields CDR1 MDHEN and CDR2 SYDVKM. The CDR3 is 14 amino acids. V dropped 4 bases and J dropped 8; count of bases not matched to a gene: 9.

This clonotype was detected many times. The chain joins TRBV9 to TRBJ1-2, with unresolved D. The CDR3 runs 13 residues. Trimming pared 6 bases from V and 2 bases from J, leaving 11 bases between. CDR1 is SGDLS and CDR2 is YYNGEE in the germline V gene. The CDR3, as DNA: TGTGCCAGCACGACGAGACTCAACTATGGCTACACCTTC. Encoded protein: CASTTRLNYGYTF.

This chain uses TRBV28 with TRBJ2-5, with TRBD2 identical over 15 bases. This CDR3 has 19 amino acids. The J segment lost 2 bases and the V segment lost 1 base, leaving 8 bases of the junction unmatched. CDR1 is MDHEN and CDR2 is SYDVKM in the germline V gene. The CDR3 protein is CASSLYGTSGGHFQETQYF. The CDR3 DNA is TGTGCCAGCAGTTTATACGGGACTAGCGGGGGGCATTTTCAAGAGACCCAGTACTTC.

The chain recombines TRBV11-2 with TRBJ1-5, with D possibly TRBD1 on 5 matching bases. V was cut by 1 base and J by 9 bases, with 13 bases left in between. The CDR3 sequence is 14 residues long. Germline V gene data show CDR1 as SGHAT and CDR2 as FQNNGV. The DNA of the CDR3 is TGTGCCAGCAGCTTAGCCGGGACGAATTCGCCCCAGCATTTT. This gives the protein CASSLAGTNSPQHF.

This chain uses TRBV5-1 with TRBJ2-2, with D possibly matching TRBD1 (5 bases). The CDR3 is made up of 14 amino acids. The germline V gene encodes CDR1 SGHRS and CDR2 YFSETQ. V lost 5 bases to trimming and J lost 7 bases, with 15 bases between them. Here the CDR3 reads CASSYQGVNGELFF. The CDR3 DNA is TGCGCCAGCAGTTACCAAGGGGTAAACGGGGAGCTGTTTTTT.

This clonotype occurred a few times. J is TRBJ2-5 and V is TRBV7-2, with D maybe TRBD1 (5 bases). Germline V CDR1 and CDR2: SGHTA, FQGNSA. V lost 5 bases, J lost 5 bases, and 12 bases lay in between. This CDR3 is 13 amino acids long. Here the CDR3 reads CASSQGERETQYF. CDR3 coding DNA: TGTGCCAGCAGCCAAGGGGAAAGGGAGACCCAGTACTTC. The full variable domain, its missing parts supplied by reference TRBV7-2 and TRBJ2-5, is GAGVSQSPSNKVTEKGKDVELRCDPISGHTALYWYRQSLGQGLEFLIYFQGNSAPDKSGLPSDRFSAERTGGSVSTLTIQRTQQEDSAVYLCASSQGERETQYFGPGTRLLVL.